A selection of T cell receptor beta chains follows, all from one sample in a study of shared clonotypes between healthy human individuals. Generated by immunoSEQ multiplex PCR, the TCRdb table keeps only in-frame clones and is missing some. The top ten hold less than 0.55% of the sample, which has roughly 1.5 million clones, 95% to 99% seen once. Sequencing was carried out using naive CD4+ T cells sorted from blood. These receptors were obtained from a man aged 30 to 39 in good health. The CDR3 runs from the conserved cysteine through the conserved F or W. A D gene is named only where the DNA matches it firmly. A clone size is listed for some rows: how often the clone was seen (once, few, many), or a class if it is expanded.

d_call: TRBD2
v_call: TRBV9
clone_size: .
j_call: TRBJ2-3
cdr3_aa: CASSKGRASGSIDTQYF
cdr3_nt: TGTGCCAGCAGCAAAGGGAGGGCTAGCGGGAGTATAGATACGCAGTATTTT

d_call: .
v_call: TRBV7-6
clone_size: .
j_call: TRBJ2-7
cdr3_aa: CASSLVSGYEQYF
cdr3_nt: TGTGCCAGCAGCTTAGTCTCTGGCTACGAGCAGTACTTC

d_call: .
v_call: TRBV7-8
clone_size: .
j_call: TRBJ2-3
cdr3_aa: CASSLAGKSTDTQYF
cdr3_nt: TGTGCCAGCAGCTTAGCGGGGAAGAGCACAGATACGCAGTATTTT

d_call: TRBD1
v_call: TRBV7-8
clone_size: .
j_call: TRBJ1-5
cdr3_aa: CASSRTGYSNQPQHF
cdr3_nt: TGTGCCAGCAGCCGGACAGGTTATAGCAATCAGCCCCAGCATTTT

d_call: TRBD2
v_call: TRBV18
clone_size: .
j_call: TRBJ2-7
cdr3_aa: CASSPGAGGTYEQYF
cdr3_nt: TGTGCCAGCTCACCAGGGGCGGGAGGAACCTACGAGCAGTACTTC

d_call: TRBD2
v_call: TRBV28
clone_size: .
j_call: TRBJ2-7
cdr3_aa: CASSIYLAGAGYEQYF
cdr3_nt: TGTGCCAGCAGTATCTATCTAGCGGGAGCTGGCTACGAGCAGTACTTC

d_call: TRBD2
v_call: TRBV2
clone_size: .
j_call: TRBJ2-1
cdr3_aa: CASNASPSGVSYNEQFF
cdr3_nt: TGTGCCAGCAACGCTTCTCCTAGCGGGGTCTCCTACAATGAGCAGTTCTTC

d_call: .
v_call: TRBV9
clone_size: .
j_call: TRBJ2-5
cdr3_aa: CASDRQETQYF
cdr3_nt: TGTGCCAGCGACAGGCAAGAGACCCAGTACTTC

d_call: .
v_call: TRBV9
clone_size: .
j_call: TRBJ2-3
cdr3_aa: CASSVTPSGRRRNTQYF
cdr3_nt: TGTGCCAGCAGCGTCACCCCCTCGGGACGGCGCAGGAATACGCAGTATTTT

d_call: .
v_call: TRBV2
clone_size: .
j_call: TRBJ2-1
cdr3_aa: CASRRGVAGLNEQFF
cdr3_nt: TGTGCCAGCAGGAGGGGGGTCGCAGGATTAAATGAGCAGTTCTTC

d_call: .
v_call: TRBV30
clone_size: .
j_call: TRBJ1-5
cdr3_aa: CACSASGDNQPQHF
cdr3_nt: TGTGCCTGCTCGGCCAGTGGGGACAATCAGCCCCAGCATTTT

d_call: .
v_call: TRBV6-5
clone_size: .
j_call: TRBJ2-4
cdr3_aa: CASSYRSIQYF
cdr3_nt: TGTGCCAGCAGTTACAGGAGCATTCAGTACTTC

d_call: TRBD1
v_call: TRBV29-1
clone_size: .
j_call: TRBJ2-5
cdr3_aa: CSVAQGALGETQYF
cdr3_nt: TGCAGCGTAGCCCAGGGGGCGCTTGGAGAGACCCAGTACTTC

d_call: .
v_call: TRBV11-1
clone_size: once
j_call: TRBJ2-7
cdr3_aa: CASSPNYEQYF
cdr3_nt: TGTGCCAGCAGCCCAAACTACGAGCAGTACTTC

d_call: TRBD2
v_call: TRBV19
clone_size: .
j_call: TRBJ2-2
cdr3_aa: CASSRLAGRNTGELFF
cdr3_nt: TGTGCCAGTAGTAGACTAGCGGGAAGGAACACCGGGGAGCTGTTTTTT

d_call: .
v_call: TRBV9
clone_size: .
j_call: TRBJ2-3
cdr3_aa: CASSVLSGWGNTQYF
cdr3_nt: TGTGCCAGCAGCGTTCTCAGCGGATGGGGAAATACGCAGTATTTT

d_call: .
v_call: TRBV2
clone_size: .
j_call: TRBJ2-5
cdr3_aa: CASGRGGQGETQYF
cdr3_nt: TGTGCCAGCGGACGCGGCGGTCAGGGAGAGACCCAGTACTTC

d_call: TRBD1
v_call: TRBV19
clone_size: .
j_call: TRBJ2-4
cdr3_aa: CASSMPRDRTKNIQYF
cdr3_nt: TGTGCCAGTAGTATGCCTCGGGACAGGACCAAAAACATTCAGTACTTC

d_call: .
v_call: TRBV18
clone_size: .
j_call: TRBJ2-7
cdr3_aa: CASSPYPETEQYF
cdr3_nt: TGTGCCAGCTCGCCTTATCCAGAGACCGAGCAGTACTTC

d_call: .
v_call: TRBV19
clone_size: .
j_call: TRBJ2-7
cdr3_aa: CASARDILSYEQYF
cdr3_nt: TGTGCCAGTGCCCGCGACATTCTCTCCTACGAGCAGTACTTC

d_call: TRBD1
v_call: TRBV6-6
clone_size: .
j_call: TRBJ2-7
cdr3_aa: CASSFRQGYEQYF
cdr3_nt: TGTGCCAGCAGTTTTAGACAGGGGTACGAGCAGTACTTC

d_call: .
v_call: TRBV4-3
clone_size: .
j_call: TRBJ1-2
cdr3_aa: CASSQEVGTVGYGYTF
cdr3_nt: TGCGCCAGCAGCCAAGAAGTGGGGACCGTTGGCTATGGCTACACCTTC

d_call: TRBD1
v_call: TRBV19
clone_size: .
j_call: TRBJ2-6
cdr3_aa: CASSIIGQGDPGANVLTF
cdr3_nt: TGTGCCAGTAGTATAATTGGACAGGGCGATCCTGGGGCCAACGTCCTGACTTTC

d_call: .
v_call: TRBV25-1
clone_size: .
j_call: TRBJ2-1
cdr3_aa: CASLGRAGGYNEQFF
cdr3_nt: TGTGCCAGCCTAGGACGAGCTGGGGGGTACAATGAGCAGTTCTTC

d_call: TRBD2
v_call: TRBV5-1
clone_size: .
j_call: TRBJ2-5
cdr3_aa: CASSDLAGVAETQYF
cdr3_nt: TGCGCCAGCAGCGACCTAGCGGGCGTTGCAGAGACCCAGTACTTC

d_call: .
v_call: TRBV10-1
clone_size: .
j_call: TRBJ1-2
cdr3_aa: CASSDGANYGYTF
cdr3_nt: TGCGCCAGCAGTGATGGAGCTAACTATGGCTACACCTTC

d_call: .
v_call: TRBV15
clone_size: .
j_call: TRBJ1-1
cdr3_aa: CATSRDLDRRNTEAFF
cdr3_nt: TGTGCCACCAGCAGAGATCTGGACCGTCGGAACACTGAAGCTTTCTTT

d_call: TRBD2
v_call: TRBV5-4
clone_size: .
j_call: TRBJ2-7
cdr3_aa: CASSLASGNEGHYEQYF
cdr3_nt: TGTGCCAGCAGCTTGGCTAGCGGGAACGAGGGGCACTACGAGCAGTACTTC

d_call: .
v_call: TRBV7-2
clone_size: .
j_call: TRBJ2-7
cdr3_aa: CASSLAATGGPYEQYF
cdr3_nt: TGTGCCAGCAGCTTAGCGGCGACAGGAGGACCCTACGAGCAGTACTTC